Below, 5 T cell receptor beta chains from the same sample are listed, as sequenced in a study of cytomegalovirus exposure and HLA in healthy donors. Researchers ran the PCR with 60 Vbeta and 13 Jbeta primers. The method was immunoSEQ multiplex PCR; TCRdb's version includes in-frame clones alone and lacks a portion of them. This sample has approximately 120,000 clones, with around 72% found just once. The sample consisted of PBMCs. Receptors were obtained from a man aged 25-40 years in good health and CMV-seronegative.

CDR3 DNA sequence: TGTGCCAGCTCACCAGGGGGCTTCGGGAATTACGAGCAGTACTTC. Protein sequence: CASSPGGFGNYEQYF. This sequence joins TRBV18 and TRBJ2-7; D possibly corresponds to TRBD1 (6 bases). From germline, CDR1 is KGHSH and CDR2 LQKENI. CDR3 size: 15 residues. The ends were cut back, 2 bases at V and 4 bases at J, with 15 bases in the middle.

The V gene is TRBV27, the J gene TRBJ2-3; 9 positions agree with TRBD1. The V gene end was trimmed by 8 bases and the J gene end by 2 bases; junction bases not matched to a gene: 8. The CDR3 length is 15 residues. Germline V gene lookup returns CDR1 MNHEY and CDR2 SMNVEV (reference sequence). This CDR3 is CASGSGTGYTDTQYF. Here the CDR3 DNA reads TGTGCCAGCGGATCCGGGACAGGGTACACAGATACGCAGTATTTT.

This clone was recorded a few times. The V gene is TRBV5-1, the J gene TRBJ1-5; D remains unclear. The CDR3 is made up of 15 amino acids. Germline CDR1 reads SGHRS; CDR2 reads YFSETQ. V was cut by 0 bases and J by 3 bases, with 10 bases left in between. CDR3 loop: CASSLVGGVNQPQHF. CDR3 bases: TGCGCCAGCAGCTTGGTTGGCGGGGTCAATCAGCCCCAGCATTTT.

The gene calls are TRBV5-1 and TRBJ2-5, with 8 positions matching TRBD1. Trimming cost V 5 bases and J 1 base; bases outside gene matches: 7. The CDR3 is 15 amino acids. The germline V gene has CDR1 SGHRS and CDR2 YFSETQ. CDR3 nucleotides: TGCGCCAGCAGGCAGGGGGCGAATTTCCAAGAGACCCAGTACTTC. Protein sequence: CASRQGANFQETQYF.

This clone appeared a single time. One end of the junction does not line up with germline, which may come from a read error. The CDR3 reads CSSSFFYEQFF. The DNA of the CDR3 is TGTTCCAGCAGCTTTTTCTATGAGCAGTTCTTC. The chain couples TRBV7-9 to TRBJ2-1; D not resolved. The CDR3 extends over 11 amino acids. CDR1 SEHNR and CDR2 FQNEAQ come from the germline V gene (reference sequence).